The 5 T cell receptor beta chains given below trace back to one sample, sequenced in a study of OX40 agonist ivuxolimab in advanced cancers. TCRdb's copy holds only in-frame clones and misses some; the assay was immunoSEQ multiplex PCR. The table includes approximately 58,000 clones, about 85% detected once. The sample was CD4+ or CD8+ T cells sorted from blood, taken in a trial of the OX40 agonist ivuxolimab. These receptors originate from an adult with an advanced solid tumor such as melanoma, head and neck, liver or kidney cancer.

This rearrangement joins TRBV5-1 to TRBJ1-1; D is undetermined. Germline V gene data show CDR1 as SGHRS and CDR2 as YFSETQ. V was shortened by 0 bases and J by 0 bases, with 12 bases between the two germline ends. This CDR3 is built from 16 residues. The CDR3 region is CASSLDILSMNTEAFF. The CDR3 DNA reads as TGCGCCAGCAGCTTGGACATTTTAAGTATGAACACTGAAGCTTTCTTT. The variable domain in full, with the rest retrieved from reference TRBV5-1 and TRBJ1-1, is KAGVTQTPRYLIKTRGQQVTLSCSPISGHRSVSWYQQTPGQGLQFLFEYFSETQRNKGNFPGRFSGRQFSNSRSEMNVSTLELGDSALYLCASSLDILSMNTEAFFGQGTRLTVV.

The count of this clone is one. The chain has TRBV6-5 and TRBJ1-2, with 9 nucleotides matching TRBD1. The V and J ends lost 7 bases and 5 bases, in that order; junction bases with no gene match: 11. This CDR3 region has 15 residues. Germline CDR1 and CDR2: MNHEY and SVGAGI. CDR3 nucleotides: TGTGCCAGCATCCCCACAGGGGGCTTCCCTTATGGCTACACCTTC. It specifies CASIPTGGFPYGYTF.

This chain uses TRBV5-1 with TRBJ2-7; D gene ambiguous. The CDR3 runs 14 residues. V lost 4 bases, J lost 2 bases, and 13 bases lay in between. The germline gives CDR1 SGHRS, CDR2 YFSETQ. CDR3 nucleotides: TGCGCCAGCAGCCCAGGATTATCGACCTACGAGCAGTACTTC. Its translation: CASSPGLSTYEQYF.

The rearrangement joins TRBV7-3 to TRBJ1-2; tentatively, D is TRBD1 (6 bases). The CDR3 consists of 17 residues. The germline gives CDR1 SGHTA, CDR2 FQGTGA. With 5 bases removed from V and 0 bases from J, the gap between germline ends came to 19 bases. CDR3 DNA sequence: TGTGCCAGCAGCGCACAGGGTCCTCTTCTCGCTAACTATGGCTACACCTTC. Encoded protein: CASSAQGPLLANYGYTF.

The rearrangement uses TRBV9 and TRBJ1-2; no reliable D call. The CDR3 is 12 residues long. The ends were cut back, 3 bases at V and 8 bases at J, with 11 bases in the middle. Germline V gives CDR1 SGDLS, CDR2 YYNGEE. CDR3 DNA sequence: TGTGCCAGCAGCGGGGTCCTTCCCGGCTACACCTTC. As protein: CASSGVLPGYTF.